The clone carrying this TCR beta chain was seen a few times. Its antigen is currently unknown. TCRdb processed the reads anew with MiXCR; each CDR3 protein has one entry. The sample includes some 450,000 distinct CDR3 sequences, 30% to 40% of them seen just once. These data come from a study of T cell repertoires in cytomegalovirus infection. Background on the study: From public TCR beta signatures came an indication of both CMV infection and matching HLA type. Notes on the study in general: Of the TCR beta families, the public ones yielded a cumulative frequency that identified carriers of CMV plus the relevant HLA. Dominant in the ex vivo response were TCR beta clonotypes restricted by HLA-C and specific for CMV.

CDR3 length equals 12 residues. V dropped 3 bases and J dropped 9 bases, with 9 bases sitting between them. Germline V gives CDR1 MDHEN, CDR2 SYDVKM. Sequenced input: PBMCs. The genes are TRBV28 and TRBJ2-1, with D hard to call. The clonotype was recovered from a human donor in good health (CMV status not recorded). Some clones in this sample may be carry-over from other donors' samples. DNA of the CDR3: TGTGCCAGCAGTTTGCCCATCGGTGAGCAGTTCTTC. This encodes CASSLPIGEQFF.